This T cell receptor (beta chain) was found in a study of spatial heterogeneity in lung cancer (dated by TCRdb to the late 2010s). For the study in its entirety: Samples were obtained from approximately 77 patients with early-stage, untreated non-small cell lung cancer from the lung TRACERx cohort. Both alpha and beta chains were TCR-sequenced in about 240 tumor regions, under 85 matched nontumor lung samples and around 50 PBMC samples obtained at surgery. Beta-chain transcripts were consistently detected in greater numbers than alpha-chain transcripts, which likely reflects a higher abundance of beta-chain transcripts. In non-small cell lung cancer, the study made a quantitative comparison of TCR alpha and beta repertoires among multiple tumor regions, matched nontumor lung and blood. TCR repertoire features were related to nonsynonymous mutation counts determined by whole-exome sequencing of tumor tissue. In the raw uncorrected reads, each unique combination of TCR and UMI appeared more than ten times on average. Follow-up PBMC samples were sequenced whenever the samples were available, and the median time to follow-up was 2 to 3 years after resection.

Trimming takes 5 bases from V and 1 base from J, and the germline ends sit 18 bases apart. For CDR1 and CDR2, the germline V gene lists SGHAT and FQNNGV. The CDR3 runs 16 residues from the cysteine to the phenylalanine. The entry retains the CDR3 DNA only, 48 bases that are in frame from base 1. Library preparation was by 5' RACE. This sample was sequenced with a NextSeq 500. In the TCR library protocol, a unique molecular identifier was attached to each TCR cDNA molecule so that PCR and sequencing errors could be corrected. Per the source publication's procedure: Decombinator tools were used for TCR identification, UMI-based error correction and CDR3 extraction. TCRs above a frequency of 2 per 1,000, corresponding to the top 1% of the tumor frequency distribution, were defined as expanded. Renyi diversity was computed with the R vegan package after each repertoire had been subsampled 100 times to 5,000 TCRs. CDR3 similarity networks were built from amino acid triplet string-kernel similarity, with CDR3s being connected when pairwise similarity was above 0.82. In TCRdb, the public reads were trimmed at Q25 with fastp and aligned with MiXCR, with productive beta chains retained. CDR3 protein sequences are deduplicated, and each keeps its most common genes and DNA. The V and J calls were not made by the authors but by TCRdb's processing. This sample is represented by about 120,000 distinct CDR3 sequences; 10% to 15% of them were singletons. Roughly 17% of the sample comes from the top ten.

The investigation overall reported the following: Ubiquitous expanded tumor TCRs showed up in blood more often at tumor resection than at routine follow-up. Additional single-cell paired TCR alpha and beta sequencing was considered necessary to confirm, at a functional level, the hypothesis that regional TCRs recognize regional mutations. Comparisons of baseline and follow-up blood repertoires included only around 15 patients.

According to the study, the label for this sample's time point signals: blood at routine non-recurrence follow-up after resection. For TCR sequencing, whole RNA was extracted from tumor and nontumor lung tissue, or from cryopreserved PBMC samples, and no cell sorting was done. Patients were selected for TCR sequencing only if sufficient RNA was available from at least two tumor regions. With respect to this clonotype: This receptor's antigen is unknown. Nothing much larger sits one base from this clone, and base qualities are not available.

This specimen consisted of PBMCs, obtained at follow-up. In this chain, TRBV11-2 is recombined with TRBJ2-7, with TRBD1 as a weak D call on 6 bases. This sequence originates from a male donor with early-stage non-small cell lung cancer. The nucleotide sequence is given as TGTGCCAGCAGCCTCCTCTGGGCAGGGGATTCCTACGAGCAGTACTTC. It translates to CASSLLWAGDSYEQYF. This CDR3, with the reference TRBV11-2 and TRBJ2-7 proteins standing in past its ends, gives the full variable domain EAGVAQSPRYKIIEKRQSVAFWCNPISGHATLYWYQQILGQGPKLLIQFQNNGVVDDSQLPKDRFSAERLKGVDSTLKIQPAKLEDSAVYLCASSLLWAGDSYEQYFGPGTRLTVT.